Listed below are T cell receptor beta chains from one sample, sequenced in a study of T cell responses to AZD1222 COVID-19 vaccine. TCRdb's copy holds only in-frame clones and misses some; the assay was immunoSEQ multiplex PCR. The table has around 120,000 clones, 85% to 95% seen once. The sequencing here drew on peripheral blood, taken on day 0 of AZD1222 vaccination. These receptors were obtained from an adult in good health. CDR3s leave out the opening cysteine and the closing phenylalanine or tryptophan.

V gene | CDR3 protein
TRBV11-2 | ASSSTLYGYT
TRBV3-1/TRBV3-2 | ASSQGARPEQF
TRBV6-5 | ASVTSNYGYT
TRBV7-6 | ASSRSPGQGNTEAF
TRBV15 | ATGTQGALSGELF
TRBV19 | ASSIASSRENYGYT
TRBV19 | ASTIGTSFTDTQY
TRBV6-5 | ASTGLAGGLDTQY
TRBV28 | ASSFPRTGANYGYT
TRBV21-1 | ASSPKTGTSRRAYEQY
TRBV28 | ASSFLGLAGVSYEQY
TRBV25-1 | ASSESGGGNTIY
TRBV5-1 | ASSFSGEVPFETQY
TRBV5-6 | ASSATIVSTDTQY
TRBV28 | ASSFRGETQY
TRBV5-1 | ASSLTGGTGELF
TRBV19 | ASSRVWEVRYGYT
TRBV25-1 | ASSERGLDTQY
TRBV7-8 | ASSLGTTLGQY
TRBV19 | ASTLDSVFGGYT
TRBV5-4 | ASSPEGSRRGDTQY
TRBV7-9 | ASSSTVLEQY
TRBV2 | ASSGAGFGEQF
TRBV5-1 | ASSSSLQLATSTDTQY
TRBV3-1/TRBV3-2 | ASSPEPGGTEAF
TRBV5-6 | ASSSTLQGARETQY
TRBV6-5 | ASRRGDGYT
TRBV11-2 | ASSPTGTGGQMGTQY
TRBV10-3 | AISESKGTASYEQY
TRBV5-1 | ASSPGTGHQPQH
TRBV10-1 | ASSGQVESGELF
TRBV7-9 | ASSFQYTDTQY
TRBV27 | ASSLSGTDGYT
TRBV30 | AWRARAGNTIY
TRBV10-3 | AISELPSSGNTIY
TRBV21-1 | ASSPTGQLPYEQY
TRBV7-2 | ASSLGSADSPLH
TRBV25-1 | AIAPGQGGMSGQF
TRBV7-8 | ASSLSGFYNSPLH
TRBV2 | ASRAGPGYTIY
TRBV27 | ASTPSPDRFYGYT
TRBV5-4 | ASSMGGEQF
TRBV10-3 | AISEGTGSPT
TRBV28 | ASRLTGATGELF
TRBV6-5 | ASRGDPSGNTIY
TRBV5-1 | ASSTLRQGTSGYT
TRBV7-9 | ATTGSGMFYNEQF